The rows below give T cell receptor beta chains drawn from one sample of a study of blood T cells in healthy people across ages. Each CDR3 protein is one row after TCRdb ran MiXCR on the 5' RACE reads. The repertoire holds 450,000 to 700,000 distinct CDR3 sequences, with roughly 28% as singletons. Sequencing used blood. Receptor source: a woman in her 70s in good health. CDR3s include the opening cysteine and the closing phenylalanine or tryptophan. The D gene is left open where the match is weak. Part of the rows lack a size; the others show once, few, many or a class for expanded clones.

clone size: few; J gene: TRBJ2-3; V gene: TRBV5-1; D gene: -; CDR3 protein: CASSLPGGTDTQYF; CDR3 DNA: TGCGCCAGCAGCTTGCCTGGGGGGACAGATACGCAGTATTTT
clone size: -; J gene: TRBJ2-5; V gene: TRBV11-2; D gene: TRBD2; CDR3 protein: CASSLVRALAGAPTMGTQYF; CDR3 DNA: TGTGCCAGCAGCTTAGTGAGGGCACTAGCGGGGGCTCCGACCATGGGGACCCAGTACTTC
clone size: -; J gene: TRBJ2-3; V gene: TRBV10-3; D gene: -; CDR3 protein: CAAAGDTLQYF; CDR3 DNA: TGTGCCGCCGCGGGGGACACTTTGCAGTATTTT
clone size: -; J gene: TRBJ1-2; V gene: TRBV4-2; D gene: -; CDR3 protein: CASSQVVGSLDGYTF; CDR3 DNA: TGTGCCAGCAGCCAAGTTGTGGGAAGCCTCGATGGCTACACCTTC
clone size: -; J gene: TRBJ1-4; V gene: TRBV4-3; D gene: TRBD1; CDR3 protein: CASSKRVDRGNEKLFF; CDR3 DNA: TGCGCCAGCAGCAAAAGGGTGGACAGGGGGAATGAAAAACTGTTTTTT
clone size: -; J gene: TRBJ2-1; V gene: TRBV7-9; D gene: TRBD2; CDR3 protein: CASRRTSGTFEQFF; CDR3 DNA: TGTGCCAGCAGGCGGACTAGCGGGACCTTTGAGCAGTTCTTC
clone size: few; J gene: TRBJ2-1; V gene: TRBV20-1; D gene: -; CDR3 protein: CSAKLRQLANEQFF; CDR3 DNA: TGCAGTGCGAAGCTCCGACAGCTCGCCAATGAGCAGTTCTTC
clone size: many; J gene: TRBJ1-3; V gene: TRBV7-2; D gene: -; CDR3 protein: CASSLGPPNTIYF; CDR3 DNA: TGTGCCAGCAGCTTGGGGCCCCCGAACACCATATATTTT
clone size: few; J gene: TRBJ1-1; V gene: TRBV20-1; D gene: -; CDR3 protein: CSAPWEADTEAFF; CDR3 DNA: TGCAGTGCGCCCTGGGAGGCGGACACTGAAGCTTTCTTT
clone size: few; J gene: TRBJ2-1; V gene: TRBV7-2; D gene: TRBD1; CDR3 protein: CASSLRQGVYNEQFF; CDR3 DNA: TGTGCCAGCAGCTTGAGACAGGGCGTATACAATGAGCAGTTCTTC
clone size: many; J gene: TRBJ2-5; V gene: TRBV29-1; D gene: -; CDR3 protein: CSLQGVGETQYF; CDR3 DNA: TGCAGCTTACAGGGCGTCGGAGAGACCCAGTACTTC
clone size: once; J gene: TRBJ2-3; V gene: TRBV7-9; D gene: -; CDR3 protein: CASSYGQPGTDTQYF; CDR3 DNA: TGTGCCAGCAGCTACGGACAGCCTGGCACAGATACGCAGTATTTT
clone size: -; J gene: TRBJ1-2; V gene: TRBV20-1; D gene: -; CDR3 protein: CSAVTRFSYGYTF; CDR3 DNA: TGCAGTGCAGTGACCCGCTTTAGCTATGGCTACACCTTC
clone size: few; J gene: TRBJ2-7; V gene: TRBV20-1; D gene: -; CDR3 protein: CSAVRVGNAYEQYF; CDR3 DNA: TGCAGTGCGGTCCGGGTGGGCAATGCCTACGAGCAGTACTTC
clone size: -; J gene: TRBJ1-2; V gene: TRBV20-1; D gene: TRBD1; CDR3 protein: CSGIRDSHGYTF; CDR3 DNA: TGCAGTGGGATCCGGGACAGCCATGGCTACACCTTC
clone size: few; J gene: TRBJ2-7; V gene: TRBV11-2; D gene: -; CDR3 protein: CASSLIYRGDYEQYF; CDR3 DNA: TGTGCCAGCAGCTTAATTTATAGGGGGGACTACGAGCAGTACTTC
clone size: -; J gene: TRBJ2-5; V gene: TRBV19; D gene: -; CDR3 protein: CASSRRGATRRQETQYF; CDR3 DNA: TGTGCCAGTAGTCGACGTGGGGCAACCCGTCGACAAGAGACCCAGTACTTC
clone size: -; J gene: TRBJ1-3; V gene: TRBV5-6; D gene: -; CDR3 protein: CASMIRGHHSGNTIYF; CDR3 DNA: TGTGCCAGCATGATAAGGGGACATCATTCTGGAAACACCATATATTTT
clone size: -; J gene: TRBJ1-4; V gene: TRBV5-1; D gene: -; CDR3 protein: CASSLGAAGLKKLFF; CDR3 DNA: TGCGCCAGCAGCTTGGGGGCCGCCGGATTGAAAAAACTGTTTTTT
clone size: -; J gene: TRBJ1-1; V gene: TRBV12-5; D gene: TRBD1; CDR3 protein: CASGPRTGSNTEAFF; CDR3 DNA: TGTGCTAGTGGACCCCGGACAGGGTCGAACACTGAAGCTTTCTTT
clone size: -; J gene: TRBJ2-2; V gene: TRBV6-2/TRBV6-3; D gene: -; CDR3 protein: CASGKHLLNTGELFF; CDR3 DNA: TGTGCCAGCGGTAAACACCTTCTGAACACCGGGGAGCTGTTTTTT
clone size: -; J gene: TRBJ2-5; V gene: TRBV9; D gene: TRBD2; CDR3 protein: CASSVGTSGGLLQEPQYF; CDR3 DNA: TGTGCCAGCAGCGTAGGAACTAGCGGGGGGCTTCTCCAAGAGCCCCAGTACTTC
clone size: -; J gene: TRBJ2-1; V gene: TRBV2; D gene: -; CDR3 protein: CASRRADEQFF; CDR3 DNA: TGTGCCAGCCGGCGGGCTGATGAGCAGTTCTTC
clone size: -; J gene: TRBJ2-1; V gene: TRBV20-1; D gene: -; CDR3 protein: CKGREAYNEQFF; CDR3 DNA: TGCAAAGGTCGGGAAGCCTACAATGAGCAGTTCTTC
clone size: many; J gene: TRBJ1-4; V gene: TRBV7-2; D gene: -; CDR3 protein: CASSLWATGNEKLFF; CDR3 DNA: TGTGCCAGCAGCTTATGGGCCACAGGGAATGAAAAACTGTTTTTT
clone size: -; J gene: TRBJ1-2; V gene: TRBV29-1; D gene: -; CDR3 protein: CSAELPRRDGYTF; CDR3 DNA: TGCAGCGCTGAGTTGCCCCGTAGGGATGGCTACACCTTC
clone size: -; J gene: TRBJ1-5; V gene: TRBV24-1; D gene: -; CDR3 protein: CATSDRDSEPQHF; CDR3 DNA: TGTGCCACCAGTGATAGGGACTCTGAGCCCCAGCATTTT
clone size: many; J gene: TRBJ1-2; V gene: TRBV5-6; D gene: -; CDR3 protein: CASSLQEGYTF; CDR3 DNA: TGTGCCAGCAGCTTGCAGGAGGGCTACACCTTC
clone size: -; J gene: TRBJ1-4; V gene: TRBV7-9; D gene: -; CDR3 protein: CASSPGRGGSNEKLFF; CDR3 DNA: TGTGCCAGCAGCCCAGGCAGGGGAGGGTCTAATGAAAAACTGTTTTTT
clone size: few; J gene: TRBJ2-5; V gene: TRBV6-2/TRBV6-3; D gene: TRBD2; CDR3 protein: CASRLRGEQETQYF; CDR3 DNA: TGTGCCAGCAGATTGCGGGGGGAACAAGAGACCCAGTACTTC
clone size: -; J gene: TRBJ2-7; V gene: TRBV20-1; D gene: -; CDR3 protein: CSARVPQGGQYF; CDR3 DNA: TGCAGTGCTAGAGTTCCCCAGGGGGGGCAGTACTTC
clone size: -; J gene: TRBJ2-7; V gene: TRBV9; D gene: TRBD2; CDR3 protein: CASSRTASGGYEQYF; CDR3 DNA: TGTGCCAGCAGCAGGACAGCTAGCGGGGGTTACGAGCAGTACTTC